This is a list of T cell receptor beta chains from one sample in a study of post-analysis software for immune sequencing data. MiXCR, applied by TCRdb to the PCR reads, yields one record per CDR3 protein. The sample lists about 430,000 distinct CDR3 sequences; 30% to 45% were seen once. The sequenced sample consisted of blood. The source of these receptors is a girl aged 2 to 9 with multiple sclerosis. CDR3s include the opening cysteine and the closing phenylalanine or tryptophan. Each record gives: V gene, clone size, J gene, D gene, CDR3 protein, CDR3 DNA. The D gene is left open where the match is weak. For some rows the clone size is stated as once, few or many, or as a class when expanded; others skip it.

>TRBV4-2|few|TRBJ1-4|-
CASSHETATNEKLFF
TGTGCCAGCAGCCATGAGACAGCAACTAATGAAAAACTGTTTTTT
>TRBV9|-|TRBJ2-7|-
CASSVTSGEDEQYF
TGTGCCAGCAGCGTAACATCAGGGGAGGACGAGCAGTACTTC
>TRBV6-4|-|TRBJ1-5|-
CASSDSYDQPQHF
TGTGCCAGCAGTGACTCGTACGATCAGCCCCAGCATTTT
>TRBV20-1|many|TRBJ2-7|TRBD1
CSAGGDRESYEQYF
TGCAGTGCTGGCGGGGACAGGGAGTCCTACGAGCAGTACTTC
>TRBV6-6|-|TRBJ1-5|-
CASSPSDSNQPQHF
TGTGCCAGCAGTCCGAGCGACAGTAATCAGCCCCAGCATTTT
>TRBV10-3|many|TRBJ2-5|TRBD1
CAISELEGGETQYF
TGTGCCATCAGTGAGTTGGAAGGGGGCGAGACCCAGTACTTC
>TRBV7-3|-|TRBJ1-6|-
CASSVNARGNNSPLHF
TGTGCCAGCAGTGTAAATGCAAGGGGAAATAATTCACCCCTCCACTTT
>TRBV20-1|once|TRBJ1-1|-
CSAREAVWARVVTEAFF
TGCAGTGCTAGAGAGGCGGTGTGGGCCAGGGTGGTCACTGAAGCTTTCTTT
>TRBV29-1|-|TRBJ2-5|-
CSVLEIGETQYF
TGCAGCGTTCTAGAAATCGGGGAGACCCAGTACTTC
>TRBV6-2/TRBV6-3|many|TRBJ2-1|-
CASSLSGLSSYNEQFF
TGTGCCAGCAGTCTAAGCGGGTTGAGCTCCTACAATGAGCAGTTCTTC
>TRBV7-2|-|TRBJ1-4|-
CASSVGDDEKLFF
TGTGCCAGCAGCGTGGGGGATGACGAAAAACTGTTTTTT
>TRBV5-1|-|TRBJ2-1|-
CASGKFFSSYNEQFF
TGCGCCAGCGGAAAGTTCTTTAGCTCCTACAATGAGCAGTTCTTC
>TRBV7-9|-|TRBJ1-1|TRBD1
CASSYDRASNEAFF
TGTGCCAGCAGCTACGACAGGGCCTCCAATGAAGCTTTCTTT
>TRBV7-2|-|TRBJ1-5|TRBD1
CASSLPGGGQPQHF
TGTGCCAGCAGCTTACCAGGGGGCGGACAGCCCCAGCATTTT
>TRBV5-1|-|TRBJ1-1|-
CEIRGRRAFF
TGCGAGATCCGGGGGCGAAGAGCTTTCTTT
>TRBV20-1|-|TRBJ1-1|-
CSARDRGVNTEAFF
TGCAGTGCTAGAGATCGCGGGGTGAACACTGAAGCTTTCTTT
>TRBV12-3/TRBV12-4|-|TRBJ2-1|-
CASTPEVDNEQFF
TGTGCCAGCACCCCTGAGGTCGACAATGAGCAGTTCTTC
>TRBV7-2|few|TRBJ2-5|-
CASSWDFGQRETQYF
TGTGCCAGCAGCTGGGACTTCGGACAAAGGGAGACCCAGTACTTC
>TRBV20-1|few|TRBJ2-5|-
CSARRQSKATQYF
TGCAGTGCTAGAAGGCAGAGCAAGGCGACCCAGTACTTC
>TRBV4-2|-|TRBJ2-3|-
CASSQDPGQADTQYF
TGTGCCAGCAGCCAAGATCCGGGCCAGGCAGATACGCAGTATTTT
>TRBV6-2/TRBV6-3|-|TRBJ2-4|-
CASNRNAGKGIQYF
TGTGCCAGCAACCGGAATGCGGGGAAGGGCATTCAGTACTTC
>TRBV15|-|TRBJ1-5|-
CATSGVRGRSNQPQHF
TGTGCCACCAGCGGGGTACGTGGCAGATCTAATCAGCCCCAGCATTTT
>TRBV7-8|few|TRBJ2-1|TRBD2
CASSPRSGGGYNEQFF
TGTGCCAGCAGCCCTCGTAGCGGGGGGGGCTACAATGAGCAGTTCTTC
>TRBV7-3|-|TRBJ1-4|-
CASSLSAATNEKLFF
TGTGCCAGCAGTCTCTCAGCCGCAACTAATGAAAAACTGTTTTTT
>TRBV9|-|TRBJ1-2|-
CASSVWRHLNYGYTF
TGTGCCAGCAGCGTATGGAGACACCTGAACTATGGCTACACCTTC
>TRBV18|-|TRBJ2-7|-
CASSPTRTGGYEQYF
TGTGCCAGCTCACCAACACGGACTGGTGGGTACGAGCAGTACTTC
>TRBV12-3/TRBV12-4|-|TRBJ1-6|TRBD1
CASSPGGGSYNSPLHF
TGTGCCAGCAGCCCAGGGGGGGGTAGCTATAATTCACCCCTCCACTTT
>TRBV7-9|-|TRBJ1-4|-
CASSPGLDKVSNEKLFF
TGTGCCAGCAGCCCGGGCCTAGATAAGGTGTCTAATGAAAAACTGTTTTTT
>TRBV28|-|TRBJ2-4|-
CASSLSLQGLYF
TGTGCCAGCAGTTTGTCCCTTCAGGGGCTGTACTTC
>TRBV4-2|few|TRBJ2-1|TRBD2
CASSRRLAGNSYNEQFF
TGTGCCAGCAGCCGTCGACTAGCGGGGAATTCCTACAATGAGCAGTTCTTC
>TRBV10-3|-|TRBJ2-7|-
CAISVYAADEQYF
TGTGCCATCAGTGTATACGCGGCCGACGAGCAGTACTTC
>TRBV28|few|TRBJ2-3|-
CASSPAGTGKSNSQYF
TGTGCCAGCAGTCCCGCCGGGACCGGTAAAAGTAATTCGCAGTATTTT
>TRBV7-6|-|TRBJ2-5|TRBD1
CASSQTDRVPQETQYF
TGTGCCAGCAGCCAAACGGACAGGGTGCCACAAGAGACCCAGTACTTC
>TRBV7-2|few|TRBJ2-5|-
CASSPNGAEETQYF
TGTGCCAGCAGCCCTAATGGAGCGGAAGAGACCCAGTACTTC
>TRBV21-1|once|TRBJ2-1|-
CASSKSVSDLGRGGDEQFF
TGTGCCAGCAGCAAAAGTGTCTCGGATCTGGGGCGGGGGGGCGATGAGCAGTTCTTC
>TRBV10-3|-|TRBJ1-1|-
CAIARENTEAFF
TGTGCCATCGCACGGGAGAACACTGAAGCTTTCTTT
>TRBV4-2|-|TRBJ2-7|TRBD2
CASSQDKAGDLPYEQYF
TGTGCCAGCAGCCAAGATAAGGCGGGAGACCTCCCCTACGAGCAGTACTTC
>TRBV28|few|TRBJ2-7|-
CASSTPTGSTYEQYF
TGTGCCAGCAGCACCCCGACAGGTTCTACCTACGAGCAGTACTTC
>TRBV5-1|few|TRBJ2-7|TRBD1
CASSADRTGEQYF
TGCGCCAGCAGCGCGGACAGGACGGGAGAGCAGTACTTC
>TRBV28|-|TRBJ2-1|TRBD2
CACGPTSGSRNEQFF
TGTGCCTGCGGTCCGACTAGCGGGAGTAGGAATGAGCAGTTCTTC
>TRBV7-2|-|TRBJ1-1|TRBD1
CASSLVRGLGNTEAFF
TGTGCCAGCAGCTTAGTCAGGGGGTTGGGGAACACTGAAGCTTTCTTT
>TRBV6-5|-|TRBJ2-7|-
CASSVGFSYEQYF
TGTGCCAGCTCAGTGGGGTTCTCCTACGAGCAGTACTTC
>TRBV29-1|-|TRBJ2-5|TRBD2
CSVGLSGGRETQYF
TGCAGCGTTGGCCTTAGCGGGGGGAGAGAGACCCAGTACTTC
>TRBV27|few|TRBJ2-7|-
CASTQTGAGDEQYF
TGTGCCAGCACCCAGACAGGGGCGGGGGACGAGCAGTACTTC
>TRBV20-1|few|TRBJ2-7|-
CSATEPDGTYEQYF
TGCAGTGCCACAGAACCGGACGGAACCTACGAGCAGTACTTC
>TRBV7-2|few|TRBJ2-1|TRBD2
CASLMTSGRNEQFF
TGTGCCAGCCTCATGACTAGCGGGAGGAATGAGCAGTTCTTC
>TRBV7-2|-|TRBJ1-2|-
CASSFTATAQGGYTF
TGTGCCAGCAGCTTTACCGCTACGGCCCAGGGAGGCTACACCTTC
>TRBV28|-|TRBJ2-1|-
CASTLTGRTLYNEQFF
TGTGCCAGCACCCTCACGGGCAGGACCCTTTACAATGAGCAGTTCTTC
>TRBV20-1|-|TRBJ2-5|TRBD2
CSASGSGSAETQYF
TGCAGTGCTAGCGGTAGCGGGAGTGCGGAGACCCAGTACTTC
>TRBV12-3/TRBV12-4|-|TRBJ1-1|-
CASSPRDSYPIGFTEAFF
TGTGCCAGCAGTCCCCGAGACAGCTACCCTATAGGGTTCACTGAAGCTTTCTTT
>TRBV7-9|few|TRBJ1-2|-
CAVRRWDTTYGYTF
TGTGCCGTACGCCGTTGGGACACCACGTATGGCTACACCTTC
>TRBV20-1|-|TRBJ1-2|TRBD1
CSALPGQGNWGYGYTF
TGCAGTGCCCTTCCGGGACAGGGGAATTGGGGCTATGGCTACACCTTC
>TRBV5-1|-|TRBJ2-5|TRBD1
CASSTDRAEQYF
TGCGCCAGCAGCACGGACAGGGCAGAGCAGTACTTC
>TRBV27|once|TRBJ1-1|TRBD1
CASSSRTGVAAEAFF
TGTGCCAGCAGTTCGAGAACAGGGGTCGCCGCTGAAGCTTTCTTT
>TRBV2|-|TRBJ1-4|-
CASSSVGGEKLFF
TGTGCCAGCAGTTCAGTGGGTGGGGAAAAACTGTTTTTT
>TRBV28|-|TRBJ2-1|-
CASSTSRSGSDNEQFF
TGTGCCAGCAGTACCTCCAGAAGCGGAAGTGACAATGAGCAGTTCTTC
>TRBV7-8|-|TRBJ2-7|TRBD1
CASRSRAGQGSYEQYF
TGTGCCAGCAGATCTAGAGCGGGACAGGGCTCCTACGAGCAGTACTTC
>TRBV13|-|TRBJ2-5|-
CASSSSLDPSQETQYF
TGTGCCAGCAGCTCATCCCTAGACCCTTCCCAAGAGACCCAGTACTTC
>TRBV27|-|TRBJ2-6|-
CASSKQAPGVSGANVLTF
TGTGCCAGCAGTAAACAAGCTCCAGGGGTATCTGGGGCCAACGTCCTGACTTTC